This T cell receptor (beta chain) was found in a study of PD-1 blockade in classical Hodgkin lymphoma (dated by TCRdb to the early 2020s). The study in broad terms: Nivolumab dosing was 3 mg/kg intravenously every 2 weeks, continuing until either disease progression or unacceptable toxicity. To define a peripheral blood immune signature of response to PD-1 blockade in classical Hodgkin lymphoma, the study combined TCR beta sequencing with CyTOF.

Per the publication, the time point label means: cycle 2 day 1 (C2D1) of nivolumab. Relapse after autologous stem cell transplantation had occurred in all trial patients, and cohorts A, B and C were distinguished by prior brentuximab vedotin exposure. A total of over 50 patients with relapsed/refractory classical Hodgkin lymphoma made up the trial cohort, and each patient's best overall response was complete response, partial response or progressive disease. Trial patients were treated with single-agent nivolumab in the multi-cohort phase II CheckMate 205 trial. An independent review committee assessed best overall response by applying the 2007 International Working Group response criteria. Trial PBMCs were collected immediately before nivolumab initiation (C1D1) and during therapy at cycle 2 day 1 and cycle 4 day 1. Peripheral blood was collected in 8 mL Vacutainer Cell Preparation Tubes, from which PBMCs were isolated by centrifugation and then cryopreserved.

As for this clone: Its recognized antigen is unknown. Base quality data are lacking; no much larger clone is found one base away.

Genomic DNA was isolated using the Qiagen DNeasy kit from unsorted PBMCs as well as from negatively selected CD4+ and CD8+ fractions. TCR beta CDR3 regions were amplified by immunoSEQ multiplex PCR using primers annealing to V and J segments. A synthetic immune receptor repertoire was used to minimize amplification bias, and remaining bias was computationally removed after sequencing. The authors processed their data as follows. Custom Python scripts were used to quantify repertoire diversity as the Shannon entropy index. The unsorted, CD4+ and CD8+ repertoires were each analyzed separately, with the exception of combined analyses, where CD4+ and CD8+ sequences were merged in silico. A clone counted as expanded when the clone's frequency after treatment rose at least 2-fold relative to C1D1, and clones undetected at baseline were given a pseudocount of 0.5. Singleton clones were defined as clones with 0 or 1 copy at C1D1, and non-singleton clones were defined as clones with 2 or more copies. Clones expanded in unsorted samples were assigned a CD4+, CD8+ or unknown annotation through matching of protein sequences in sorted samples from the same patient. Diversity changes from C1D1 to C4D1 were tested in paired samples using Wilcoxon tests. The table was pulled from immuneACCESS by TCRdb, which kept in-frame rearrangements only. Such tables lose some clones; where checked, under half of the loss comes from unresolved V genes, and the rest has no known cause. V, J and clone size derive from that table, while D and trimming were established from the DNA sequence. Recorded for this sample are 110,000 or so clones; approximately 90% of them occurred a single time. The ten top clones hold 20% of the sample.

Overall results and qualifications from the work: Newly diagnosed patients were reported to have lower baseline TCR diversity than healthy donors, and relapsed/refractory patients were reported to have lower baseline TCR diversity still. Among trial patients, those achieving complete response had baseline diversity similar to that of newly diagnosed patients, while diversity was significantly lower in partial responders and progressors. CD4+ but not CD8+ TCR diversity rose significantly by C4D1 (p=0.0027 vs p=0.16), most apparent in complete responders (p=0.02). The study covered only a single clinical trial cohort, and the causes of the repertoire differences, possibly disease activity or prior therapy, were still not defined. Lower diversity was seen in patients whose nivolumab began less than 1 year after ASCT, and these patients were left out of later analyses so that immune reconstitution would not confound the results.

Sample: peripheral blood mononuclear cells (PBMCs), taken before the second cycle of nivolumab. The receptor comes from a human donor with classical Hodgkin lymphoma.

The DNA reads as follows: TGTGCCAGCAGCCAATCGAGGGGGCGGACAGATACGCAGTATTTT. Its translation is CASSQSRGRTDTQYF. The chain uses TRBV16 and TRBJ2-3; 7 bases in between match TRBD1. CDR3 length: 15 amino acids, cysteine to phenylalanine. The DNA shown is the 45-base CDR3, in frame from base 1. CDR1 and CDR2, looked up from the germline V gene, are KGHSY and FQNENV. Relative to germline, V is missing 0 bases and J is missing 3 bases, with 3 bases of the junction outside any gene match.